The 4 T cell receptor beta chains presented below share a single source sample, sequenced in a study of cytomegalovirus exposure and HLA in healthy donors. The PCR had 60 Vbeta and 13 Jbeta primers. The table came from immunoSEQ multiplex PCR; TCRdb's copy has only in-frame clones and leaves some out. This table holds under 200,000 clones, 79% found once. What was sequenced was PBMCs. The receptor source for this set is a woman aged 40-49 years in good health and CMV-seronegative.

This clone was picked up a small number of times. The J gene is TRBJ1-2, the V gene TRBV9; 7 bases are shared with TRBD1. The germline V gene has CDR1 SGDLS and CDR2 YYNGEE. Trimming took 0 bases from V and 4 from J; bases not matched to a gene: 9. This CDR3 is 16 amino acids long. The DNA for the CDR3 is TGTGCCAGCAGCGTAGGATCTCGAGGGGGCGGCTATGGCTACACCTTC. It specifies CASSVGSRGGGYGYTF.

The CDR3, as DNA: TGTGCCAGTAGTGCCGGGACAGGAACCTACGAGCAGTACTTC. Protein sequence: CASSAGTGTYEQYF. The genes are TRBV19 and TRBJ2-7; 8 nucleotides align to TRBD1. V lost 5 bases to trimming and J lost 2 bases; unmatched junction nucleotides: 5. Looked up from germline, CDR1 is LNHDA and CDR2 is SQIVND (reference sequence). CDR3 length equals 14 residues.

The chain couples TRBV5-6 to TRBJ2-1; D ambiguous. From germline, CDR1 is SGHDT and CDR2 YYEEEE. Trimming left V 5 bases short and J 0 bases short, with 12 bases between. CDR3 length: 15 residues. CDR3 DNA: TGTGCCAGCAGGTCGCAGGTTAGCTCCTACAATGAGCAGTTCTTC. Its translation is CASRSQVSSYNEQFF. The whole variable domain, remainder taken from reference TRBV5-6 and TRBJ2-1, is DAGVTQSPTHLIKTRGQQVTLRCSPKSGHDTVSWYQQALGQGPQFIFQYYEEEERQRGNFPDRFSGHQFPNYSSELNVNALLLGDSALYLCASRSQVSSYNEQFFGPGTRLTVL.

This clone appeared a few times. The rearrangement joins TRBV5-1 to TRBJ2-7; TRBD1 is a possible D gene (6 bases). There are 13 residues in the CDR3. Germline CDR1 SGHRS, CDR2 YFSETQ. V dropped 2 bases and J dropped 3 bases, with 9 bases sitting between them. The CDR3 loop is CASSFLQGYEQYF. DNA of the CDR3: TGCGCCAGCAGCTTCCTACAGGGCTACGAGCAGTACTTC.